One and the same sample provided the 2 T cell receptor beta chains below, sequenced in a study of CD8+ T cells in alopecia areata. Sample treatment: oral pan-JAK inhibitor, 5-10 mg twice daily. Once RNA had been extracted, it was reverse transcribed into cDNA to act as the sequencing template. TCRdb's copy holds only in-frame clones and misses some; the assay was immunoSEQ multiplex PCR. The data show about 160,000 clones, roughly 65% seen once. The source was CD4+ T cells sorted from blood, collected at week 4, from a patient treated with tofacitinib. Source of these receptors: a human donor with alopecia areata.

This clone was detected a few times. CDR3 amino acids: CSVDVLAIGNEQFF. DNA of the CDR3: TGCAGCGTTGATGTACTAGCGATAGGGAATGAGCAGTTCTTC. The genes are TRBV29-1 and TRBJ2-1; TRBD2 matches 7 bases. CDR1 is SQVTM and CDR2 is ANQGSEA in the germline V gene. The CDR3 is 14 amino acids. Trimming took 3 bases from V and 7 from J; bases not matched to a gene: 9.

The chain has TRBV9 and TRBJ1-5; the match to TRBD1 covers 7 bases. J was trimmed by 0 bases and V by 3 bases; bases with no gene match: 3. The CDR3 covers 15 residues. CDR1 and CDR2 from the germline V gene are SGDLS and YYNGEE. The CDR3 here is CASSEQGNSNQPQHF. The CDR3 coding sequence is TGTGCCAGCAGCGAACAGGGGAATAGCAATCAGCCCCAGCATTTT.